This TCR beta chain was observed in a study of T-cell reconstitution after alpha-beta-depleted transplantation in children. This sample's TCRbeta library carried unique molecular identifier barcodes. TCRdb reprocessed the PCR reads via MiXCR and lists one record per CDR3 protein. This repertoire shows fewer than 700,000 distinct CDR3 sequences, approximately 13% found once; its top ten account for roughly 2.3%. Germline V lookup: CDR1 SGHRS, CDR2 YFSETQ. The CDR3 loop spans 14 amino acids. Trimming removed 3 bases from V and 6 bases from J, with 16 bases in between. This clonotype has more than one count but fewer than ten. The antigen remains unidentified. Overall study results and limits: In patients about two months after transplant, alpha-beta T cells reportedly arose from several hundred expanded graft clones. Certain patients had high TCRbeta diversity at day 60, and it came from recipient T cells and thymic progenitors that survived. Once a year had passed after transplant, T-cell counts and diversity came mostly from newly produced T cells.

The rearrangement joins TRBV5-1 to TRBJ2-7, with a tentative D call TRBD1 (5 bases). The clonotype was recovered from a male patient between 10 and 17 years old who had a stem cell transplant for acute myeloid leukemia, so the T cells may come from the graft donor. This specimen was PBMCs, mostly from graft donor cells, taken 360 days after TCRalphabeta/CD19-depleted stem cell transplant. The CDR3 DNA is TGCGCCAGCAGCTCGACAGCATCTCAAGGCGAGCAGTACTTC. Translating gives CASSSTASQGEQYF.